This entry lists 16 T cell receptor beta chains sequenced from one sample in a study of T-cell reconstitution after alpha-beta-depleted transplantation in children. Library preparation (for TCRbeta) was performed with unique molecular identifiers. TCRdb called the PCR reads again in MiXCR, with one record for every CDR3 protein. The sample shows around 600,000 distinct CDR3 sequences, roughly 10% of them seen only once. The sequenced sample was PBMCs from the stem cell graft donor, obtained from the stem cell graft. The receptor set was obtained from a human donor who donated a stem cell graft to a child with acute myeloid leukemia.

V usage is TRBV5-1 and J usage is TRBJ2-7, with D possibly matching TRBD1 (6 bases). The germline CDR1 and CDR2 sequences are SGHRS and YFSETQ. The CDR3 has 16 amino acids. V lost 4 bases to trimming and J lost 2 bases, with 19 bases between them. CDR3 region: CASSPGVQTLTYEQYF. As DNA, the CDR3 is TGCGCCAGCAGCCCAGGGGTCCAAACCCTTACCTACGAGCAGTACTTC.

V and J are TRBV14 and TRBJ2-7, with D perhaps being TRBD1 or TRBD2 (7 bases each). Between the trimmed V and J ends, which lost 0 bases and 3 bases, there was a span of 15 bases. The CDR3 length is 16 residues. Germline V gene data show CDR1 as SGHDN and CDR2 as FVKESK. This CDR3 reads CASSQDGQGGYYEQYF. As DNA, the CDR3 is TGTGCCAGCAGCCAAGATGGCCAGGGGGGGTACTACGAGCAGTACTTC.

This clonotype has only a few counts. J is TRBJ2-2 and V is TRBV20-1, with D perhaps assigned TRBD1 or TRBD2 (6 bases each). In germline, CDR1 is DFQATT, CDR2 SNEGSKA (reference sequence). The length of the CDR3 is 15 residues. This CDR3 is CSFSGGTLNTGELFF. CDR3 DNA: TGCAGCTTCTCCGGGGGCACACTTAACACCGGGGAGCTGTTTTTT.

This clonotype was detected only a few times. The chain employs TRBV7-2 and TRBJ2-7; TRBD2 aligns across 10 bases. With 4 bases clipped from V and 1 base from J, the junction kept 7 bases outside the gene matches. The V gene's germline CDR1 is SGHTA and CDR2 FQGNSA. The CDR3 has 16 amino acids. The CDR3 nucleotides read TGTGCCAGCAGCTCTTCCTGGACTAGCGGTTCCTACGAGCAGTACTTC. Translating gives CASSSSWTSGSYEQYF. The full variable domain, completed using reference TRBV7-2 and TRBJ2-7, is GAGVSQSPSNKVTEKGKDVELRCDPISGHTALYWYRQSLGQGLEFLIYFQGNSAPDKSGLPSDRFSAERTGGSVSTLTIQRTQQEDSAVYLCASSSSWTSGSYEQYFGPGTRLTVT.

This clonotype is medium-sized in the sample. The chain employs TRBV20-1 and TRBJ2-7; 8 nucleotides agree with TRBD2. Per the germline V gene, CDR1 is DFQATT and CDR2 is SNEGSKA (reference sequence). V was clipped by 3 bases and J by 2 bases; unmatched bases: 6. This CDR3 region has 14 residues. This CDR3 reads CSARTGGLPYEQYF. The CDR3 bases are TGCAGTGCTAGGACGGGAGGGCTGCCCTACGAGCAGTACTTC.

The chain employs TRBV24-1 and TRBJ2-3; TRBD1 matches 9 bases. V dropped 3 bases and J dropped 9; count of bases not matched to a gene: 15. This CDR3 region has 17 residues. Germline loops: CDR1 KGHDR, CDR2 SFDVKD. In nucleotides, the CDR3 is TGTGCCACCAGTGATAACCGGGACAGGGCTCTCCTAGACACGCAGTATTTT. Residues: CATSDNRDRALLDTQYF.

This clonotype was counted between two and nine times. This chain uses TRBV28 with TRBJ1-1, with D hard to call. Germline V gene lookup returns CDR1 MDHEN and CDR2 SYDVKM. The CDR3 loop spans 13 amino acids. The V end lost 10 bases, the J end lost 0 bases, and 12 bases lay between the germline ends. Here the CDR3 reads CATQVPLNTEAFF. DNA of the CDR3: TGTGCCACCCAGGTTCCCCTGAACACTGAAGCTTTCTTT. Complete variable domain (other parts from reference TRBV28 and TRBJ1-1): DVKVTQSSRYLVKRTGEKVFLECVQDMDHENMFWYRQDPGLGLRLIYFSYDVKMKEKGDIPEGYSVSREKKERFSLILESASTNQTSMYLCATQVPLNTEAFFGQGTRLTVV.

The table lists this clonotype with many counts. The chain uses TRBV12-3 or TRBV12-4 and TRBJ2-3, with D perhaps TRBD1 or TRBD2 (5 bases each). The length of the CDR3 is 14 residues. Trimming removed 2 bases from V and 4 bases from J, with 10 bases in between. CDR3 amino acids: CASSLTGPADTQYF. The CDR3 DNA sequence: TGTGCCAGCAGTTTAACGGGACCCGCAGATACGCAGTATTTT.

About this clonotype itself: The conserved final phenylalanine or tryptophan is absent from the CDR3, which likely points to a read error. The chain employs TRBV9 and TRBJ2-1; 7 positions agree with TRBD1. The CDR3 contains 17 residues. CDR1 is SGDLS, CDR2 YYNGEE, per germline. The trim removed 3 bases at V and 0 bases at J, leaving 9 bases unmatched. The CDR3 protein is CASSEAFDRVSYNEQFS. CDR3 coding DNA: TGTGCCAGCAGCGAGGCATTTGACAGGGTCTCCTACAATGAGCAGTTCTCC.

This chain connects TRBV24-1 to TRBJ2-2; 7 nucleotides match TRBD1. CDR3 size: 14 residues. After removal of 9 bases from V and 5 bases from J, the junction contained 8 bases not matched to a gene. Germline V CDR1 and CDR2: KGHDR, SFDVKD. CDR3 coding DNA: TGTGCCACCCTGGGGACAGATAAGACCGGGGAGCTGTTTTTT. Amino acids: CATLGTDKTGELFF.

This clonotype was detected a few times. The chain employs TRBV6-2 or TRBV6-3 and TRBJ1-1; D remains unclear. The V end lost 7 bases, the J end lost 3 bases, and 6 bases lay between the germline ends. The length of the CDR3 is 11 residues. Germline-derived CDR1 and CDR2 are MNHEY and SVGEGT. CDR3 residues: CASMVDTEAFF. The CDR3 nucleotides read TGTGCCAGCATGGTGGACACTGAAGCTTTCTTT.

This clonotype showed up just a few times. The rearrangement links TRBV10-3 to TRBJ2-7, with unresolved D. V was trimmed by 0 bases and J by 3 bases, leaving 9 bases between them. This CDR3 has 14 amino acids. Germline V gives CDR1 ENHRY, CDR2 SYGVKD. Written as DNA, the CDR3 is TGTGCCATCAGTGAGTCCGAAGCCCACTACGAGCAGTACTTC. It is translated as CAISESEAHYEQYF.

The chain carries TRBV7-8 and TRBJ2-7, with 8 nucleotides matching TRBD2. V shed 4 bases, J shed 2 bases, and the junction held 7 bases outside the gene matches. The CDR3 sequence is 15 residues long. Germline loops: CDR1 SGHVS, CDR2 FQNEAQ. The CDR3 spells CASSSSNSGAYEQYF. The CDR3, as DNA: TGTGCCAGCAGCTCGTCAAATAGCGGGGCCTACGAGCAGTACTTC.

Of note for this clonotype: Mismatch with germline at one junction end may stem from a read error. The V and J genes are TRBV7-7 and TRBJ2-1; D perhaps matches TRBD2 (5 bases). The CDR3 extends over 16 amino acids. The germline V gene has CDR1 SSHAT and CDR2 FNYEAQ (reference sequence). The CDR3 sequence is CASSGGFPSSYNEQFF. The DNA for the CDR3 is TGTGCTAGCAGCGGCGGCTTCCCAAGCTCCTACAATGAGCAGTTCTTC.

The chain uses TRBV6-4 and TRBJ2-7, with 9 bases aligning to TRBD2. V was pared by 6 bases and J by 1 base, with 7 bases of the junction left unmatched. The CDR3 extends over 15 amino acids. CDR1 and CDR2 from the germline V gene are MRHNA and SNTAGT. The CDR3 DNA sequence: TGTGCCAGCAGACCAATGAGCGGGAGGTCCTACGAGCAGTACTTC. Protein sequence: CASRPMSGRSYEQYF.

This clonotype has ten or more counts. The CDR3 reads CSGRTGGPNEQFF. CDR3 in DNA: TGCAGCGGAAGGACAGGGGGCCCGAATGAGCAGTTCTTC. The chain uses TRBV29-1 and TRBJ2-1, with TRBD1 matching 11 bases. In germline, CDR1 is SQVTM, CDR2 ANQGSEA. This CDR3 has 13 amino acids. Germline trimming cut 7 bases from V and 7 bases from J; bases unmatched to any gene: 6.